The 4 T cell receptor beta chains given below trace back to one sample, sequenced in a study of blood T cell repertoires in COVID-19. Some clones are missing from TCRdb's copy, which holds only in-frame ones; the method was immunoSEQ multiplex PCR. The data hold under 300,000 clones, with approximately 86% observed a single time. Specimen: peripheral blood. The receptors shown here come from a woman aged 70-85 years with COVID-19, enrolled during active disease.

This sequence joins TRBV5-1 and TRBJ2-2, with D perhaps TRBD1 (6 bases). This CDR3 is 15 amino acids long. Per germline, CDR1 SGHRS and CDR2 YFSETQ. Trimming shortened V by 4 bases and J by 4 bases, and 14 bases separated the two germline ends. The CDR3 bases are TGCGCCAGCAGCGAGACCCCCAGGGGCACCGGGGAGCTGTTTTTT. Amino acids: CASSETPRGTGELFF.

To note about this clone: This same CDR3 is encoded by further DNA sequences in the sample. The V call is TRBV27, the J call TRBJ2-5; TRBD1 is a possible D gene (6 bases). Germline V gene data show CDR1 as MNHEY and CDR2 as SMNVEV (reference sequence). The germline V and J ends were trimmed by 6 bases and 4 bases, with 6 bases remaining between them. CDR3 length: 11 residues. CDR3 DNA sequence: TGTGCCAGCAGCAGGGGAGAGACCCAGTACTTC. The encoded protein is CASSRGETQYF.

V is TRBV27 and J is TRBJ1-2, with a possible D match to TRBD1 (5 bases). Trimming left V 4 bases short and J 4 bases short, with 13 bases between. This CDR3 has 14 amino acids. Germline V gene lookup returns CDR1 MNHEY and CDR2 SMNVEV (reference sequence). CDR3 region: CASSSGGKLYGYTF. CDR3 DNA: TGTGCCAGCAGTTCCGGGGGGAAACTCTATGGCTACACCTTC.

This clone came up a few times. The chain uses TRBV2 and TRBJ1-4; 7 bases align to TRBD1. From germline, CDR1 is SNHLY and CDR2 FYNNEI. CDR3 size: 15 residues. Losses at the gene ends were 6 bases for V and 5 bases for J; bases not matched to a gene: 9. The CDR3 bases are TGTGCCAGCAGAGGGCAGACAGGGCGAAATGAAAAACTGTTTTTT. It codes for CASRGQTGRNEKLFF.